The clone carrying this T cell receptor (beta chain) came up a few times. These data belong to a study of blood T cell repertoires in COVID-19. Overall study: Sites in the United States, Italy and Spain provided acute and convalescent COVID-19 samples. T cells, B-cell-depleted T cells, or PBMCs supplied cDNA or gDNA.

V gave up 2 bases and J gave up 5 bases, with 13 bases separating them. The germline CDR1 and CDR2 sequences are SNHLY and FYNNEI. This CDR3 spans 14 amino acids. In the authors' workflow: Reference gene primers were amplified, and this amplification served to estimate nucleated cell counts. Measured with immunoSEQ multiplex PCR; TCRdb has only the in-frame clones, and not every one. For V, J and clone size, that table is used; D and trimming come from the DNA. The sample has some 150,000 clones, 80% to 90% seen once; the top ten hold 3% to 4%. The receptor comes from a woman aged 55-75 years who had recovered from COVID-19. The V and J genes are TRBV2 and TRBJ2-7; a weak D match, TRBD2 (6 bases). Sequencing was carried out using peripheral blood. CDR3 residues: CASSEITGDDEQYF. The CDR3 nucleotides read TGTGCCAGCAGTGAAATTACGGGAGACGACGAGCAGTACTTC.